The 13 T cell receptor beta chains below come from one sample, sequenced in a study of T cell responses to AZD1222 COVID-19 vaccine. Assay: immunoSEQ multiplex PCR; the TCRdb copy retains only in-frame clones and omits some. The data contain under 140,000 clones, 87% of them singletons. Here the sequenced sample was peripheral blood, taken on day 0 of AZD1222 vaccination. Every receptor here comes from an adult in good health.

V usage is TRBV28 and J usage is TRBJ2-1; TRBD2 might be the D (5 bases). Trimming stripped 6 bases from V and 6 bases from J, with 9 bases between. The CDR3 consists of 12 residues. CDR1 is MDHEN and CDR2 is SYDVKM in the germline V gene. The CDR3 is CASRSSPNEQFF. In nucleotides, the CDR3 is TGTGCCAGCAGGTCTAGCCCCAATGAGCAGTTCTTC.

This chain connects TRBV12-3 or TRBV12-4 to TRBJ1-5; 7 bases line up with TRBD1. The CDR3 has 13 amino acids. V lost 5 bases to trimming and J lost 4 bases; unmatched junction nucleotides: 2. The CDR3, as DNA: TGTGCCAGCAGTCCGGGACAGAATCAGCCCCAGCATTTT. It codes for CASSPGQNQPQHF.

The chain uses TRBV7-8 and TRBJ1-2; no clear D. The CDR3 loop spans 13 amino acids. V was shortened by 6 bases and J by 8 bases, with 16 bases between the two germline ends. Germline lookup yields CDR1 SGHVS and CDR2 FQNEAQ. CDR3 coding DNA: TGTGCCAGCAGTCTAGCCCGGGGAAGGGGCTACACCTTC. Amino acid sequence: CASSLARGRGYTF.

The rearrangement joins TRBV18 to TRBJ1-3, with 7 positions matching TRBD1. The CDR3 extends over 17 amino acids. The V and J ends lost 3 bases and 0 bases, in that order; junction bases with no gene match: 8. Germline-derived CDR1 and CDR2 are KGHSH and LQKENI. The CDR3 DNA reads TGTGCCAGCTCACCCCGACAGGGAACCATCTCTGGAAACACCATATATTTT. Its protein product is CASSPRQGTISGNTIYF.

The chain links TRBV5-5 to TRBJ2-3; a weak D match, TRBD2 (6 bases). Trimming left V 0 bases short and J 3 bases short, with 14 bases between. This CDR3 has 16 amino acids. Germline CDR1 is SGHKS and CDR2 is YYEKEE (reference sequence). CDR3 DNA sequence: TGTGCCAGCAGCTTGGCCGAGGGTGGGACTACAGATACGCAGTATTTT. It is translated as CASSLAEGGTTDTQYF.

The rearrangement joins TRBV7-4 to TRBJ1-4, with unresolved D. Germline V lookup: CDR1 SGHVT, CDR2 SQSDAQ. The CDR3 covers 13 residues. V shed 11 bases and J shed 4 bases, with 14 bases lying between them. The DNA of the CDR3 is TGTGCCCGACGTAGGAGAAGTAATGAAAAACTGTTTTTT. Translated, it gives CARRRRSNEKLFF.

The chain carries TRBV7-2 and TRBJ2-7; 12 nucleotides line up with TRBD2. This CDR3 has 16 amino acids. Germline values: CDR1 SGHTA, CDR2 FQGNSA. After removal of 1 base from V and 6 bases from J, the junction contained 7 bases not matched to a gene. The CDR3 region has the DNA TGTGCCAGCAGCTTAGGGCTAGCGGGGGGGCCCGGCGAGCAGTACTTC. It translates to CASSLGLAGGPGEQYF. The complete variable domain, with remaining parts taken from reference TRBV7-2 and TRBJ2-7, reads GAGVSQSPSNKVTEKGKDVELRCDPISGHTALYWYRQSLGQGLEFLIYFQGNSAPDKSGLPSDRFSAERTGGSVSTLTIQRTQQEDSAVYLCASSLGLAGGPGEQYFGPGTRLTVT.

This clone was observed a handful of times. This CDR3 reads CASSKDSGGSTDTQYF. In nucleotides, the CDR3 is TGCGCCAGCAGTAAGGATAGCGGGGGGAGCACAGATACGCAGTATTTT. The chain employs TRBV10-2 and TRBJ2-3, with TRBD2 matching over 10 bases. V dropped 5 bases and J dropped 0; count of bases not matched to a gene: 5. Germline-derived CDR1 and CDR2 are WSHSY and SAAADI. This CDR3 has 16 amino acids.

The chain couples TRBV5-6 to TRBJ1-1, with 9 positions matching TRBD1. V shed 6 bases, J shed 11 bases, and the junction held 8 bases outside the gene matches. The CDR3 contains 12 residues. Germline CDR1 is SGHDT and CDR2 is YYEEEE. The CDR3 loop reads CASTPGQGQAFF. In DNA, the CDR3 is TGTGCCAGCACCCCGGGACAGGGTCAGGCTTTCTTT.

The chain joins TRBV28 to TRBJ2-7; 7 bases fit TRBD1. Germline V gene sequence: CDR1 MDHEN, CDR2 SYDVKM. The CDR3 is 15 amino acids. Unmatched junction bases numbered 11, after V lost 6 bases and J lost 3 bases. The CDR3 DNA is TGTGCCAGCAGCACAACCGGGACAGTGCTCTACGAGCAGTACTTC. This translates into CASSTTGTVLYEQYF.

This chain links TRBV3-1 (or the pseudogene TRBV3-2) with TRBJ2-3; D perhaps matches TRBD1 (5 bases). V lost 0 bases to trimming and J lost 0 bases, with 7 bases between them. Germline CDR1 LGHDT, CDR2 YNNKEL (reference sequence). CDR3 length equals 15 residues. For the CDR3, the DNA is TGTGCCAGCAGCCAAGAAGGGGTTAGCACAGATACGCAGTATTTT. Its translation: CASSQEGVSTDTQYF.

The sample holds one count of this clone. The rearrangement uses TRBV28 and TRBJ1-1; D uncertain. CDR1 is MDHEN, CDR2 SYDVKM, per germline. The length of the CDR3 is 13 residues. V lost 2 bases, J lost 11 bases, and 15 bases lay in between. CDR3 amino acids: CASSLPQDLKAFF. The CDR3 region has the DNA TGTGCCAGCAGTTTACCCCAGGACCTTAAGGCTTTCTTT.

The CDR3, as DNA: TGTGCCAGCGCATATACAGCGGGGGCCTGGGAAAAACTGTTTTTT. This translates into CASAYTAGAWEKLFF. V usage is TRBV28 and J usage is TRBJ1-4; perhaps TRBD1 as D (6 bases). Trimming removed 8 bases from V and 8 bases from J, with 21 bases in between. The CDR3 extends over 15 amino acids. CDR1 is MDHEN and CDR2 is SYDVKM in the germline V gene.